A selection of T cell receptor beta chains follows, all from one sample in a study of shared T cell receptors in the human thymus. TCRdb's copy holds only in-frame clones and misses some; the assay was immunoSEQ multiplex PCR. This table has approximately 580,000 clones, 75% to 85% appearing once. These sequences were also reported in another study, on human thymus T cells.

Sample: thymocytes. These receptor sequences come from a boy younger than two with a congenital heart defect. Each CDR3 is given with its conserved first and last residue. A D gene is named only where the DNA matches it firmly. Clone size appears in some rows only: once, few, many, or a class for an expanded clone.

d_call: .
clone_size: once
j_call: TRBJ2-7
v_call: TRBV7-9
cdr3_aa: CASSLGGGAPGEQYF
cdr3_nt: TGTGCCAGCAGCTTAGGAGGGGGGGCGCCGGGCGAGCAGTACTTC

d_call: .
clone_size: .
j_call: TRBJ2-7
v_call: TRBV19
cdr3_aa: CASSGEGGEQYF
cdr3_nt: TGTGCCAGTAGTGGCGAAGGAGGCGAGCAGTACTTC

d_call: TRBD2
clone_size: .
j_call: TRBJ2-7
v_call: TRBV2
cdr3_aa: CASGTSGGSSYEQYF
cdr3_nt: TGTGCCAGTGGGACTAGCGGGGGATCCTCCTACGAGCAGTACTTC

d_call: TRBD1
clone_size: .
j_call: TRBJ2-7
v_call: TRBV7-9
cdr3_aa: CASSQAAGGSSYEQYF
cdr3_nt: TGTGCCAGCAGCCAAGCCGCAGGGGGAAGCTCCTACGAGCAGTACTTC

d_call: TRBD2
clone_size: .
j_call: TRBJ2-1
v_call: TRBV19
cdr3_aa: CASSMTSGRAGEQFF
cdr3_nt: TGTGCCAGTAGTATGACTAGCGGGAGGGCCGGGGAGCAGTTCTTC

d_call: .
clone_size: few
j_call: TRBJ1-4
v_call: TRBV27
cdr3_aa: CASSPRDGEKLFF
cdr3_nt: TGTGCCAGCAGTCCCCGGGATGGGGAAAAACTGTTTTTT

d_call: .
clone_size: .
j_call: TRBJ2-1
v_call: TRBV28
cdr3_aa: CASSLRRPPYNEQFF
cdr3_nt: TGTGCCAGCAGTTTGCGGAGGCCCCCCTACAATGAGCAGTTCTTC

d_call: TRBD2
clone_size: .
j_call: TRBJ2-7
v_call: TRBV5-6
cdr3_aa: CASSGAGGPGSSYEQYF
cdr3_nt: TGTGCCAGCAGCGGGGCGGGAGGGCCGGGAAGCTCCTACGAGCAGTACTTC

d_call: .
clone_size: .
j_call: TRBJ2-5
v_call: TRBV5-4
cdr3_aa: CASSNTGETQYF
cdr3_nt: TGTGCCAGCAGCAACACAGGGGAGACCCAGTACTTC

d_call: .
clone_size: .
j_call: TRBJ2-1
v_call: TRBV6-1
cdr3_aa: CASRPPYAVDEQFF
cdr3_nt: TGTGCCAGCAGACCCCCCTACGCGGTCGATGAGCAGTTCTTC

d_call: .
clone_size: .
j_call: TRBJ1-6
v_call: TRBV25-1
cdr3_aa: CASSETPRGYNSPLHF
cdr3_nt: TGTGCCAGCAGTGAGACCCCGCGAGGTTATAATTCACCCCTCCACTTT

d_call: .
clone_size: .
j_call: TRBJ1-5
v_call: TRBV27
cdr3_aa: CASSHRVRQPQHF
cdr3_nt: TGTGCCAGCAGTCACAGGGTACGGCAGCCCCAGCATTTT

d_call: .
clone_size: .
j_call: TRBJ1-1
v_call: TRBV27
cdr3_aa: CASSLSLFGPYTEAFF
cdr3_nt: TGTGCCAGCAGTTTATCTCTCTTTGGCCCTTACACTGAAGCTTTCTTT

d_call: .
clone_size: .
j_call: TRBJ2-5
v_call: TRBV5-1
cdr3_aa: CASSSPDQETQYF
cdr3_nt: TGCGCCAGCAGCAGCCCCGACCAAGAGACCCAGTACTTC

d_call: TRBD1
clone_size: .
j_call: TRBJ2-4
v_call: TRBV5-6
cdr3_aa: CASSPYRGRGSKNIQYF
cdr3_nt: TGTGCCAGCAGCCCGTACAGGGGGCGTGGGTCCAAAAACATTCAGTACTTC

d_call: TRBD1
clone_size: .
j_call: TRBJ2-1
v_call: TRBV5-5
cdr3_aa: CASSLLTRGQRYNEQFF
cdr3_nt: TGTGCCAGCAGCTTATTAACCCGGGGACAGCGATACAATGAGCAGTTCTTC

d_call: TRBD2
clone_size: once
j_call: TRBJ2-1
v_call: TRBV28
cdr3_aa: CASSLWREWDNEQFF
cdr3_nt: TGTGCCAGCAGTTTATGGCGGGAGTGGGACAATGAGCAGTTCTTC

d_call: TRBD2
clone_size: .
j_call: TRBJ2-3
v_call: TRBV30
cdr3_aa: CAWSGAGEGTDTQYF
cdr3_nt: TGTGCCTGGAGTGGAGCGGGAGAAGGCACAGATACGCAGTATTTT

d_call: TRBD1
clone_size: .
j_call: TRBJ1-5
v_call: TRBV5-6
cdr3_aa: CASSAGTGSNQPQHF
cdr3_nt: TGTGCCAGCAGCGCCGGGACAGGTAGCAATCAGCCCCAGCATTTT

d_call: TRBD1
clone_size: .
j_call: TRBJ2-7
v_call: TRBV19
cdr3_aa: CASSPGTGYEQYF
cdr3_nt: TGTGCCAGTAGTCCCGGGACAGGGTACGAGCAGTACTTC

d_call: .
clone_size: .
j_call: TRBJ1-3
v_call: TRBV11-3
cdr3_aa: CASSFDRGNTIYF
cdr3_nt: TGTGCCAGCAGCTTTGACAGGGGAAACACCATATATTTT

d_call: .
clone_size: .
j_call: TRBJ2-5
v_call: TRBV27
cdr3_aa: CASRPTTIKETQYF
cdr3_nt: TGTGCCAGCAGGCCGACTACCATTAAAGAGACCCAGTACTTC

d_call: TRBD1
clone_size: few
j_call: TRBJ2-1
v_call: TRBV12-5
cdr3_aa: CASGLLPISATGMNNEQFF
cdr3_nt: TGTGCTAGTGGCCTGCTCCCAATCTCCGCGACAGGGATGAACAATGAGCAGTTCTTC

d_call: TRBD1
clone_size: .
j_call: TRBJ2-1
v_call: TRBV5-1
cdr3_aa: CASSLGQGAYNEQFF
cdr3_nt: TGCGCCAGCAGCTTGGGGCAGGGGGCATACAATGAGCAGTTCTTC

d_call: .
clone_size: once
j_call: TRBJ1-1
v_call: TRBV7-9
cdr3_aa: CASTNDRLNTEAFF
cdr3_nt: TGTGCCAGCACCAACGACAGGTTGAACACTGAAGCTTTCTTT

d_call: TRBD1
clone_size: .
j_call: TRBJ1-1
v_call: TRBV28
cdr3_aa: CASSLVNRGATEAFF
cdr3_nt: TGTGCCAGCAGCCTTGTTAACAGGGGCGCCACTGAAGCTTTCTTT

d_call: TRBD1
clone_size: few
j_call: TRBJ2-5
v_call: TRBV7-9
cdr3_aa: CASSQGGRGRNETQYF
cdr3_nt: TGTGCCAGCAGCCAAGGGGGCAGGGGCCGTAATGAGACCCAGTACTTC

d_call: .
clone_size: .
j_call: TRBJ2-1
v_call: TRBV5-1
cdr3_aa: CASSGGRSGPISYNEQFF
cdr3_nt: TGCGCCAGCAGCGGAGGGAGGAGCGGCCCCATCTCCTACAATGAGCAGTTCTTC

d_call: .
clone_size: .
j_call: TRBJ1-3
v_call: TRBV13
cdr3_aa: CATPPVSSGNTIYF
cdr3_nt: TGTGCCACTCCCCCGGTGTCCTCTGGAAACACCATATATTTT

d_call: .
clone_size: .
j_call: TRBJ2-4
v_call: TRBV4-2
cdr3_aa: CASSQDYRGADIQYF
cdr3_nt: TGTGCCAGCAGCCAAGATTATAGAGGAGCGGACATTCAGTACTTC

d_call: TRBD2
clone_size: .
j_call: TRBJ2-2
v_call: TRBV27
cdr3_aa: CASRQREIDDTGELFF
cdr3_nt: TGTGCCAGCAGACAGCGGGAGATAGACGACACCGGGGAGCTGTTTTTT

d_call: .
clone_size: .
j_call: TRBJ2-7
v_call: TRBV6-1
cdr3_aa: CASSEPPRPASSYEQYF
cdr3_nt: TGTGCCAGCAGTGAACCCCCAAGGCCTGCTAGCTCCTACGAGCAGTACTTC